This record concerns one T cell receptor beta chain sequence. This CDR3 comprises 15 residues. Germline V lookup: CDR1 SGHNT, CDR2 YENEEA. Trimming stripped 2 bases from V and 0 bases from J, with 11 bases between. This entry is derived from a study of blood T cell repertoires in COVID-19. As for the study in general: The analysed material was cDNA or gDNA that came from T cells, B-cell-depleted T cells, or PBMCs.

Source study methods: Reference gene primer amplification yielded estimated nucleated cell counts. Profiling relied on immunoSEQ multiplex PCR, and the TCRdb table lists in-frame clones only, not all of them. That table furnishes V, J and clone size, whereas the DNA furnished D and trimming. The data hold 130,000 or so clones, with around nine tenths observed a single time. This clonotype was obtained from a woman between 50 and 59 years old with acute or convalescent COVID-19. The sequenced material came from peripheral blood. This chain links TRBV11-3 with TRBJ2-7; a weak D match, TRBD1 (5 bases). CDR3 bases: TGTGCCAGCAGCTTATCTTCGGACACCTCCTACGAGCAGTACTTC. It encodes CASSLSSDTSYEQYF.